A selection of T cell receptor beta chains follows, all from one sample in a study of radiation and T cells in renal cell carcinoma. Produced via immunoSEQ multiplex PCR; TCRdb's table is partial and in-frame only. The table includes 150,000 or so clones, about nine tenths detected once. The specimen comprised blood, sampled from a patient whose treatment included radiotherapy and nephrectomy. The receptor set was obtained from a woman aged 70 to 79 with renal cell carcinoma. Both conserved end residues are part of each CDR3. D genes are given only for firm matches. Only part of the rows carry a size: once, few, many, or a class if the clone is expanded.

size,V,J,D,CDR3,DNA
-,TRBV5-1,TRBJ2-3,-,CASSSTGGTDTQYF,TGCGCCAGCAGCTCGACAGGTGGCACAGATACGCAGTATTTT
-,TRBV5-1,TRBJ2-3,-,CASSLAGDRTDTQYF,TGCGCCAGCAGCCTTGCAGGGGACCGCACAGATACGCAGTATTTT
-,TRBV7-2,TRBJ1-2,-,CASSPEGWGGGYTF,TGTGCCAGCAGCCCAGAGGGTTGGGGGGGAGGCTACACCTTC
-,TRBV7-3,TRBJ1-2,-,CASSLTGAYGYTF,TGTGCCAGCAGCTTGACCGGGGCCTATGGCTACACCTTC
-,TRBV15,TRBJ2-2,-,CATSRDRWGSGELFF,TGTGCCACCAGCAGAGATCGCTGGGGCTCCGGGGAGCTGTTTTTT
once,TRBV19,TRBJ2-3,-,CASSADQGTQYF,TGTGCCAGTAGCGCGGACCAGGGGACGCAGTATTTT
-,TRBV28,TRBJ2-5,TRBD2,CASSSGGIQETQYF,TGTGCCAGCAGTAGCGGGGGGATTCAAGAGACCCAGTACTTC
-,TRBV6-5,TRBJ1-5,TRBD1,CASSYVRGDQPQHF,TGTGCCAGCAGTTACGTCAGGGGGGATCAGCCCCAGCATTTT
-,TRBV5-6,TRBJ1-3,-,CASSLGPGSGNTIYF,TGTGCCAGCAGCTTAGGTCCCGGATCAGGAAACACCATATATTTT
few,TRBV5-1,TRBJ2-5,-,CASSLAPSDGWETQYF,TGCGCCAGCAGCTTGGCTCCTTCGGACGGATGGGAGACCCAGTACTTC
-,TRBV6-6,TRBJ2-1,TRBD1,CASSRTGQTNYNEQFF,TGTGCCAGCAGCCGGACAGGGCAGACTAACTACAATGAGCAGTTCTTC
-,TRBV9,TRBJ2-2,-,CASSVRDTNTGELFF,TGTGCCAGCAGCGTCCGGGACACAAACACCGGGGAGCTGTTTTTT
-,TRBV5-3,TRBJ1-2,TRBD1,CARSSAAGGDYGYTF,TGTGCCAGAAGCTCGGCGGCAGGGGGCGACTATGGCTACACCTTC
once,TRBV11-3,TRBJ2-7,-,CASSSSGQLEQYF,-
few,TRBV19,TRBJ1-2,-,CASSLRGGGYTF,TGTGCCAGTAGCCTCCGTGGGGGTGGCTACACCTTC
-,TRBV27,TRBJ2-7,TRBD1,CASSSPDRGNEQYF,TGTGCCAGCAGTTCCCCGGACAGGGGAAACGAGCAGTACTTC
-,TRBV4-3,TRBJ1-5,-,CASSQVARGDNQPQHF,TGCGCCAGCAGCCAAGTTGCAAGGGGGGATAATCAGCCCCAGCATTTT
once,TRBV9,TRBJ2-1,-,CASSPSEAVPNNEQFF,TGTGCCAGCAGCCCCTCCGAGGCGGTGCCCAACAATGAGCAGTTCTTC
-,TRBV5-4,TRBJ1-1,-,CASSLETGATEAFF,TGTGCCAGCAGCTTAGAGACAGGCGCCACTGAAGCTTTCTTT
-,TRBV5-1,TRBJ1-1,-,CASSLSGRGTEAFF,TGCGCCAGCAGCTTGTCCGGTCGTGGTACTGAAGCTTTCTTT
-,TRBV18,TRBJ2-5,-,CASSPQAHYQETQYF,TGTGCCAGCTCACCACAGGCGCATTACCAAGAGACCCAGTACTTC
-,TRBV2,TRBJ2-5,-,CASSYLRGTQETQYF,TGTGCCAGCAGCTACTTAAGGGGGACCCAAGAGACCCAGTACTTC
-,TRBV29-1,TRBJ2-4,-,CSVEDLAKNIQYF,TGCAGCGTTGAGGACTTAGCCAAAAACATTCAGTACTTC
-,TRBV28,TRBJ1-1,-,CASSLLGGTEAFF,TGTGCCAGCAGTTTATTGGGGGGCACTGAAGCTTTCTTT
-,TRBV7-9,TRBJ1-6,-,CASSLGDTENSPLHF,TGTGCCAGCAGCTTAGGGGACACGGAGAATTCACCCCTCCACTTT
-,TRBV5-4,TRBJ2-4,-,CASSSAGAKNIQYF,TGTGCCAGCAGTTCCGCGGGAGCCAAAAACATTCAGTACTTC
-,TRBV6-1,TRBJ1-2,-,CASSDVPGQPIYGYTF,TGTGCCAGCAGTGATGTTCCCGGCCAACCTATCTATGGCTACACCTTC
-,TRBV10-3,TRBJ1-1,TRBD1,CAISESGRQGTEAFF,TGTGCCATCAGTGAGTCGGGTAGACAGGGAACTGAAGCTTTCTTT
-,TRBV6-5,TRBJ2-7,TRBD2,CASRGGAERGEQYF,TGTGCCAGCAGGGGAGGGGCCGAAAGGGGCGAGCAGTACTTC
-,TRBV10-2,TRBJ1-2,-,CASSEGYGGYTF,TGCGCCAGCAGTGAGGGATATGGCGGCTACACCTTC
few,TRBV10-3,TRBJ1-2,-,CAISEGSYGYTF,TGTGCCATCAGTGAAGGGTCATATGGCTACACCTTC
-,TRBV10-3,TRBJ2-5,-,CAISEARRETQYF,TGTGCCATCAGTGAGGCCCGCAGGGAGACCCAGTACTTC
-,TRBV27,TRBJ2-3,-,CASSLGAGSTDTQYF,TGTGCCAGCAGTTTAGGTGCAGGGAGCACAGATACGCAGTATTTT
-,TRBV29-1,TRBJ2-3,-,CSVRMGTDTQYF,TGCAGCGTTAGGATGGGCACAGATACGCAGTATTTT
few,TRBV2,TRBJ2-1,TRBD2,CASRSAGVRNEQFF,TGTGCCAGCAGGTCTGCGGGGGTCCGTAATGAGCAGTTCTTC
once,TRBV28,TRBJ1-6,TRBD1,CASSPDRGSPLHF,TGTGCCAGCAGCCCCGACAGGGGATCACCCCTCCACTTT
-,TRBV6-1,TRBJ2-2,-,CASSDLTGRLGVTGELFF,TGTGCCAGCAGTGACCTCACGGGAAGGCTAGGTGTGACCGGGGAGCTGTTTTTT
-,TRBV12-2,TRBJ2-7,-,CASRLGVSVGAYEQYF,TGTGCAAGTCGCTTAGGAGTTTCGGTAGGCGCCTACGAGCAGTACTTC
-,TRBV28,TRBJ1-2,TRBD1,CASRRGGAYGYTF,TGTGCCAGCAGACGAGGGGGCGCGTATGGCTACACCTTC
-,TRBV5-6,TRBJ1-1,TRBD1,CASSEAGGNTEAFF,TGTGCCAGCAGCGAAGCAGGGGGGAACACTGAAGCTTTCTTT
-,TRBV25-1,TRBJ2-3,-,CASSEHRVADTQYF,TGTGCCAGCAGTGAGCACAGGGTGGCAGATACGCAGTATTTT
-,TRBV7-2,TRBJ1-3,TRBD1,CASSLAGGGRNTIYF,TGTGCCAGCAGCTTAGCAGGGGGCGGCAGAAACACCATATATTTT
-,TRBV7-2,TRBJ1-3,TRBD1,CASSLDRGTGNTIYF,TGTGCCAGCAGCTTAGACAGGGGAACAGGAAACACCATATATTTT
-,TRBV7-2,TRBJ2-6,-,CASSPGRVSGANVLTF,TGTGCCAGCAGCCCCGGCCGGGTCTCTGGGGCCAACGTCCTGACTTTC
-,TRBV6-1,TRBJ2-2,-,CASSVRDTNTGELFF,TGTGCCAGCAGTGTCCGGGACACAAACACCGGGGAGCTGTTTTTT
-,TRBV28,TRBJ1-4,TRBD1,CASSGQGHEKLFF,TGTGCCAGCTCGGGACAGGGTCATGAAAAACTGTTTTTT
once,TRBV19,TRBJ1-5,TRBD1,CASSIKQGTSNQPQHF,TGTGCCAGTAGTATCAAACAGGGGACTAGCAATCAGCCCCAGCATTTT
once,TRBV7-6,TRBJ2-1,TRBD2,CASSLVLAGGPWEQFF,TGTGCCAGCAGCTTAGTGCTAGCGGGGGGGCCGTGGGAGCAGTTCTTC